This T cell receptor (beta chain) was recovered during a study of blood T cell repertoires in COVID-19. As for the study in general: Donors in the United States, Italy and Spain gave samples during acute or convalescent COVID-19. T cells, B-cell-depleted T cells, or PBMCs supplied cDNA or gDNA.

Trimming removed 0 bases from V and 2 bases from J; junction bases left unmatched: 2. This CDR3 spans 15 amino acids. From germline, CDR1 is SGHRS and CDR2 YFSETQ. This clone was detected once. Per the original data handling: Amplification from reference gene primers served as the basis for estimated nucleated cell counts. The method was immunoSEQ multiplex PCR; TCRdb's version includes in-frame clones alone and lacks a portion of them. V and J calls and clone size are given by that table; D and trimming were obtained from the DNA. The data contain roughly 230,000 clones, 80% to 90% of them singletons.

This rearrangement joins TRBV5-1 to TRBJ2-3; TRBD2 aligns across 8 bases. The specimen was peripheral blood. This receptor was obtained from a woman in her thirties or forties who had recovered from COVID-19. This chain's CDR3 is CASSLAGGATDTQYF. The CDR3 coding sequence is TGCGCCAGCAGCTTGGCCGGGGGGGCCACAGATACGCAGTATTTT.